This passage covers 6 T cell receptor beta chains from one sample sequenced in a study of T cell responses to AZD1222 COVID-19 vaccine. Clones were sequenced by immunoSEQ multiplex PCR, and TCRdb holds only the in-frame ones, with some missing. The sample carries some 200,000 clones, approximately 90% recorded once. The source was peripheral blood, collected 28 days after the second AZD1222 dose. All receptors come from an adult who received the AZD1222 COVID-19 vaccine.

The CDR3 region is CASSLSSGATDTQYF. Written as DNA, the CDR3 is TGCGCCAGCAGCTTGTCTAGCGGGGCTACAGATACGCAGTATTTT. The V gene is TRBV5-1, the J gene TRBJ2-3; 9 nucleotides agree with TRBD2. The CDR3 runs to 15 residues. Trimming cost V 1 base and J 3 bases; bases outside gene matches: 3. Germline values: CDR1 SGHRS, CDR2 YFSETQ.

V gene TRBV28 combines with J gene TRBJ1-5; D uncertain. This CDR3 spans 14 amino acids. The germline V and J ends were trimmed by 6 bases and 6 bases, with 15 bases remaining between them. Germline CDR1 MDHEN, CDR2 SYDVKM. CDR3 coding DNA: TGTGCCAGCAGCCTTGGAGGGTTGGGTCAGCCCCAGCATTTT. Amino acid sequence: CASSLGGLGQPQHF.

CDR3 DNA: TGCGCCAGCAGCCGCTTAGTACTAGCGGGAGAAAACATTCAGTACTTC. Translating gives CASSRLVLAGENIQYF. The chain uses TRBV10-2 and TRBJ2-4; the match to TRBD2 covers 11 bases. CDR1 WSHSY and CDR2 SAAADI come from the germline V gene. The CDR3 is 16 amino acids. J was trimmed by 5 bases and V by 6 bases; bases with no gene match: 9.

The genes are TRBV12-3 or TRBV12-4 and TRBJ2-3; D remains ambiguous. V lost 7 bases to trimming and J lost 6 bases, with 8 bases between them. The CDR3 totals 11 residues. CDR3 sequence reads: CASTLRDTQYF. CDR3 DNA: TGTGCCAGCACTCTAAGGGATACGCAGTATTTT.

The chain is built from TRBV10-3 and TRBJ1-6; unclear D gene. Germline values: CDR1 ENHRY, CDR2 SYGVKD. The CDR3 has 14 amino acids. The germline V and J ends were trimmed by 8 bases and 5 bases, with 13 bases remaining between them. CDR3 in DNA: TGTGCCATCCGGTCCGGGAGGGATAATTCACCCCTCCACTTT. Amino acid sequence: CAIRSGRDNSPLHF.

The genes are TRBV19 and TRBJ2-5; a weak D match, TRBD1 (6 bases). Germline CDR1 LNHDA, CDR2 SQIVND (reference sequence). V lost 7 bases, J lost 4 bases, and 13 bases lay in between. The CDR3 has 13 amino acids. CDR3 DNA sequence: TGTGCCAGTACCGATGAAGGGGGAGAGACCCAGTACTTC. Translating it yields CASTDEGGETQYF.